What follows are 7 T cell receptor beta chains derived from one specimen sequenced in a study of T cells after yellow fever vaccination. TCRdb passed the 5' RACE reads through MiXCR, listing each CDR3 protein once. The sample yields about 46,000 distinct CDR3 sequences, around 6.4% seen once. The sample here was PBMCs, either bulk or a sorted T-cell subset (CD4+, CD8+, memory, or dextramer-sorted; not recorded which), taken 45 days after the yellow fever booster vaccination. The source is a young man who received the YFV17D yellow fever vaccine.

This clonotype was picked up many times. This chain links TRBV29-1 with TRBJ1-2; 7 nucleotides align to TRBD1. This CDR3 comprises 12 residues. The germline V gene encodes CDR1 SQVTM and CDR2 ANQGSEA. V trimming: 8 bases; J trimming: 1 base; junction bases outside the gene matches: 4. The CDR3 protein is CSSGTVNYGYTF. For the CDR3, the DNA is TGCAGCTCCGGGACAGTTAACTATGGCTACACCTTC. Full variable domain (rest looked up from reference TRBV29-1 and TRBJ1-2): SAVISQKPSRDICQRGTSLTIQCQVDSQVTMMFWYRQQPGQSLTLIATANQGSEATYESGFVIDKFPISRPNLTFSTLTVSNMSPEDSSIYLCSSGTVNYGYTFGSGTRLTVV.

This chain uses TRBV6-4 with TRBJ1-1; D not certain. This CDR3 contains 12 residues. Germline V CDR1 and CDR2: MRHNA, SNTAGT. Trimming removed 7 bases from V and 3 bases from J, with 9 bases in between. Here the CDR3 reads CASNQEDTEAFF. The DNA of the CDR3 is TGTGCCAGCAACCAGGAAGACACTGAAGCTTTCTTT.

The chain joins TRBV20-1 to TRBJ1-4, with D uncertain. V shed 2 bases and J shed 4 bases, with 5 bases lying between them. This CDR3 contains 12 residues. Germline-derived CDR1 and CDR2 are DFQATT and SNEGSKA (reference sequence). Here the CDR3 DNA reads TGCAGTGCTAGAAAGGATAATGAAAAACTGTTTTTT. This encodes CSARKDNEKLFF.

This clonotype was observed at least ten times. The chain links TRBV20-1 to TRBJ2-1; 11 bases agree with TRBD2. The CDR3 spans 15 residues. Germline lookup yields CDR1 DFQATT and CDR2 SNEGSKA (reference sequence). The ends lost 3 bases at V and 0 bases at J; junction bases unmatched: 1. CDR3 sequence: CSASSGRGSYNEQFF. The CDR3 coding sequence is TGCAGTGCTAGTAGCGGGAGGGGCTCCTACAATGAGCAGTTCTTC.

The chain is built from TRBV4-2 and TRBJ2-6; 10 positions match TRBD1. The CDR3 totals 19 residues. The germline CDR1 and CDR2 sequences are LGHNA and YNFKEQ. J gave up 2 bases and V 3 bases, and 10 bases lay outside the gene matches. CDR3 sequence (DNA): TGTGCCAGCAGCCACACCGGGACAGGGGAGGGGGCTGGGGCCAACGTCCTGACTTTC. Protein: CASSHTGTGEGAGANVLTF.

The chain couples TRBV4-3 to TRBJ2-5, with 12 bases fitting TRBD2. V lost 5 bases and J lost 7; bases outside the gene matches: 8. Germline lookup yields CDR1 LGHNA and CDR2 YSLEER. CDR3 size: 15 residues. The CDR3 DNA reads TGCGCCAGCAGCGAGGGACTAGCGGGCCGACCGACCCAGTACTTC. It codes for CASSEGLAGRPTQYF.

This chain uses TRBV19 with TRBJ2-2; the D gene is possibly TRBD1 (6 bases). CDR1 LNHDA and CDR2 SQIVND come from the germline V gene (reference sequence). The V end was cut by 5 bases, the J end by 6 bases, with 16 bases between. The CDR3 is 15 residues long. CDR3 amino acids: CASSPQGMRAGELFF. Written as DNA, the CDR3 is TGTGCCAGTAGTCCCCAGGGGATGAGGGCCGGGGAGCTGTTTTTT.